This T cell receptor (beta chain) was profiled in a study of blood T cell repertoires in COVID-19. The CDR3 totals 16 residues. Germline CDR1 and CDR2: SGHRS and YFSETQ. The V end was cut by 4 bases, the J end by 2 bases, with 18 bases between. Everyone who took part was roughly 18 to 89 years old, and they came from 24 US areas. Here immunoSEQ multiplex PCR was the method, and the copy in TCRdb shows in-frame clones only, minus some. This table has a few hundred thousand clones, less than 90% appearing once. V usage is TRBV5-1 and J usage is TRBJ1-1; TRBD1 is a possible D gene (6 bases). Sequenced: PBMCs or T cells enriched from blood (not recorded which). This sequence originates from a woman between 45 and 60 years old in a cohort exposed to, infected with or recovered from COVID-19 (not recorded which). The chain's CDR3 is CASSPLPGRGNTEAFF. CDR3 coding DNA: TGCGCCAGCAGCCCCCTCCCAGGCAGGGGTAACACTGAAGCTTTCTTT.